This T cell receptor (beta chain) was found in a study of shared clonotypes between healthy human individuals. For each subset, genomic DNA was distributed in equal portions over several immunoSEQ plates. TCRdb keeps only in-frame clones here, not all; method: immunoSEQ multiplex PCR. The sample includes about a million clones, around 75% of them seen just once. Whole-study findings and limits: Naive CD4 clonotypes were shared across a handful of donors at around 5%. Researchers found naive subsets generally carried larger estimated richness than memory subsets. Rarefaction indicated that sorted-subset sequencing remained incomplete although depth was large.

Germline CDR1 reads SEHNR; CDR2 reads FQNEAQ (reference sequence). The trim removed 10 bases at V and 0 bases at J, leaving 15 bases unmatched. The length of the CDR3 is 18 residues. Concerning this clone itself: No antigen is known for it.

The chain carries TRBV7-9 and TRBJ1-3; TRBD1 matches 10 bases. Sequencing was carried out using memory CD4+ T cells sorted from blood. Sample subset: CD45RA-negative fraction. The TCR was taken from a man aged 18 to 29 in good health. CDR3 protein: CAIETFPGQGNSGNTIYF. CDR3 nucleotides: TGTGCCATCGAGACTTTCCCGGGACAGGGGAACTCTGGAAACACCATATATTTT.